This TCR beta chain was obtained from a study of cytotoxic CD8 clonotypes in ibrutinib-treated CLL. Study-wide results and caveats: Higher circulating CD8+ T-cell counts strongly accompanied higher baseline clonality, above age-matched healthy donors.

This CDR3 contains 17 residues. V lost 6 bases, J lost 4 bases, and 12 bases stayed unmatched. Germline CDR1 and CDR2: SGHAT and FQDESV (reference sequence). A remark on this clone: The target antigen is unknown.

Assay: immunoSEQ multiplex PCR; the TCRdb copy retains only in-frame clones and omits some. The table records about 160,000 clones, less than 85% of them present only once. As input for TCR beta libraries, around 2 micrograms of genomic DNA came from cryopreserved PBMCs. Sequencing was performed on PBMCs, taken after 24 months of ibrutinib treatment. The TCR originated in a human donor with chronic lymphocytic leukemia. This chain connects TRBV11-1 to TRBJ2-2; TRBD1 matches at 9 bases. The CDR3 DNA reads TGTGCCAGCAGTCCCCGGAACAGGGGGCGAGGCACCGGGGAGCTGTTTTTT. The encoded protein is CASSPRNRGRGTGELFF.